The rows below give T cell receptor beta chains drawn from one sample of a study of T cells in Graves' hyperthyroidism and ophthalmopathy. Each CDR3 protein is one row after TCRdb ran MiXCR on the multiplex PCR reads. The sample contains 600,000 to 700,000 distinct CDR3 sequences, 40% to 55% of which appear only once. Sequenced input: peripheral blood or thyroid tissue (not recorded which). The receptor set was obtained from an adult man with Graves' disease, either hyperthyroidism or ophthalmopathy (not recorded which). Both conserved end residues are part of each CDR3. The D gene is left open where the match is weak. Clone size is given for some rows only: seen once, a few or many times, or a class if the clone is expanded.

CDR3 DNA: TGTGCCACCAGTGGGGGGGGACAGACTACCCTCTATGGCCACACCTTC
CDR3 protein: CATSGGGQTTLYGHTF
J gene: TRBJ1-2
clone size: -
D gene: TRBD1
V gene: TRBV24-1

CDR3 DNA: TGTGCCAGCAGCATCGCGACAGGGGGGAATTCACCCCTCCACTTT
CDR3 protein: CASSIATGGNSPLHF
J gene: TRBJ1-6
clone size: many
D gene: TRBD1
V gene: TRBV7-6

CDR3 DNA: TGTGCCATCAATACGGACAGAAATGAAAAACTGTTTTTT
CDR3 protein: CAINTDRNEKLFF
J gene: TRBJ1-4
clone size: -
D gene: -
V gene: TRBV10-3

CDR3 DNA: TGTGCCAGCAGCAAACGGGCCTCTGGGGCCAACGTCCTGACTTTC
CDR3 protein: CASSKRASGANVLTF
J gene: TRBJ2-6
clone size: few
D gene: -
V gene: TRBV9

CDR3 DNA: TGTGCCAGCAGCGTTCAATTACAGGGCGAAGGAAACACCATATATTTT
CDR3 protein: CASSVQLQGEGNTIYF
J gene: TRBJ1-3
clone size: many
D gene: -
V gene: TRBV9

CDR3 DNA: TGTGCCATCAGTGAGGAACGGCAATATGGCTACACCTTC
CDR3 protein: CAISEERQYGYTF
J gene: TRBJ1-2
clone size: many
D gene: -
V gene: TRBV10-3

CDR3 DNA: TGTGCCAGTAGTCCGGAGACAGGGGAAGGCTACACCTTC
CDR3 protein: CASSPETGEGYTF
J gene: TRBJ1-2
clone size: few
D gene: TRBD1
V gene: TRBV19

CDR3 DNA: TGTGCCAGCAGGAAAGACAGGGGTAGCAATCAGCCCCAGCATTTT
CDR3 protein: CASRKDRGSNQPQHF
J gene: TRBJ1-5
clone size: -
D gene: TRBD1
V gene: TRBV6-5

CDR3 DNA: TGCAGTGCTAGAGATCAGGGGGGCAGCGCGAACACCGGGGAGCTGTTTTTT
CDR3 protein: CSARDQGGSANTGELFF
J gene: TRBJ2-2
clone size: -
D gene: -
V gene: TRBV20-1

CDR3 DNA: TGTGCCAGCAGTTTACAGGGTACGGGCGGCTACACCTTC
CDR3 protein: CASSLQGTGGYTF
J gene: TRBJ1-2
clone size: many
D gene: -
V gene: TRBV12-3/TRBV12-4